These 4 T cell receptor beta chains share one sample of origin, sequenced in a study of blood T cell repertoires in COVID-19. The data were produced by immunoSEQ multiplex PCR, yet TCRdb's version contains in-frame clones alone and is incomplete. Of some 100,000 clones detected, about 90% appear once; the ten largest clones hold about a sixth. Sequencing was performed on peripheral blood. The receptors were sampled from a human donor in a cohort sampled during active COVID-19.

The gene calls are TRBV4-1 and TRBJ1-5; 8 bases agree with TRBD1. J was trimmed by 2 bases and V by 1 base; bases with no gene match: 4. CDR1 is MGHRA, CDR2 YSYEKL, per germline. The length of the CDR3 is 16 residues. The CDR3, as DNA: TGCGCCAGCAGCCAAGGGGGACAGGAGGGCAATCAGCCCCAGCATTTT. Its translation is CASSQGGQEGNQPQHF.

The V gene is TRBV3-1 (or the pseudogene TRBV3-2), the J gene TRBJ1-1; 9 nucleotides agree with TRBD1. Looked up from germline, CDR1 is LGHDT and CDR2 is YNNKEL (reference sequence). V lost 6 bases to trimming and J lost 6 bases; unmatched junction nucleotides: 5. The CDR3 sequence is 13 residues long. CDR3 residues: CASRGTGSAEAFF. In nucleotides, the CDR3 is TGTGCCAGCAGGGGGACAGGGTCGGCTGAAGCTTTCTTT.

The sample holds many counts of this clone. V gene TRBV14 combines with J gene TRBJ2-1; a possible D gene is TRBD1 (6 bases). The CDR3 length is 14 residues. Trimming stripped 3 bases from V and 6 bases from J, with 12 bases between. Germline V gene lookup returns CDR1 SGHDN and CDR2 FVKESK. The CDR3 sequence is CASSHDQGRNEQFF. CDR3 nucleotides: TGTGCCAGCAGCCACGATCAGGGGCGCAATGAGCAGTTCTTC.

This chain uses TRBV6-5 with TRBJ1-2, with 7 bases lining up with TRBD1. Germline trimming cut 6 bases from V and 6 bases from J; bases unmatched to any gene: 7. CDR1 MNHEY and CDR2 SVGAGI come from the germline V gene. The CDR3 runs 13 residues. The CDR3, as DNA: TGTGCCAGCAGCCGAGGAGGGGGCGATGGCTACACCTTC. Translated: CASSRGGGDGYTF.